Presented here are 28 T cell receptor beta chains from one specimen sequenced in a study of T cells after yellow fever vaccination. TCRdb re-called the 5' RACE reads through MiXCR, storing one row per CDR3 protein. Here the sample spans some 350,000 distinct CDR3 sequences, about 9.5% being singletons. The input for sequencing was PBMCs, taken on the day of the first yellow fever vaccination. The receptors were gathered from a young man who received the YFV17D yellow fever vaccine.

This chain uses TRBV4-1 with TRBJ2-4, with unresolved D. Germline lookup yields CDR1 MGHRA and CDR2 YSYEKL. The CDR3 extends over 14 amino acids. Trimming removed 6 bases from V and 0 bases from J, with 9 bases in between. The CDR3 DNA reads TGCGCCAGCAGTGACTTACTAGCCAAAAACATTCAGTACTTC. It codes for CASSDLLAKNIQYF.

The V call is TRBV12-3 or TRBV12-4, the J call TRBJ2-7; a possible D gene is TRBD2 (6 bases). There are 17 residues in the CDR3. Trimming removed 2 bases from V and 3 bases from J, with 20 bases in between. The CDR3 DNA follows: TGTGCCAGCAGTTTATTCGGGCGGGGACCTACCGGCTACGAGCAGTACTTC. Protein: CASSLFGRGPTGYEQYF.

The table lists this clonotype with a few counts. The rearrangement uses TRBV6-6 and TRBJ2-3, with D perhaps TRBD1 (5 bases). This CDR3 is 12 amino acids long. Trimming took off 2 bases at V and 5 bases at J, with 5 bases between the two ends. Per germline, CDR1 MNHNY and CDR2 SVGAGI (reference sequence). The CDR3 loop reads CASSYQGDTQYF. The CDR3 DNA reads TGTGCCAGCAGTTACCAGGGAGATACGCAGTATTTT.

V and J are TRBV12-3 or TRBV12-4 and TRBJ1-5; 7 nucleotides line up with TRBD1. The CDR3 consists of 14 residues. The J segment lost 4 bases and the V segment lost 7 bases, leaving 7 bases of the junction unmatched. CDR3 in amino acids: CASTVTGTNQPQHF. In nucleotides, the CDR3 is TGTGCCAGCACCGTGACAGGGACTAATCAGCCCCAGCATTTT.

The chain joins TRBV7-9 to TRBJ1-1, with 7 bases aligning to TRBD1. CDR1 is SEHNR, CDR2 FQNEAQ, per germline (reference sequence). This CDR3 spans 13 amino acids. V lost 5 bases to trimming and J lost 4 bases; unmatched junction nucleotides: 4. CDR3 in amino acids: CASSAGTATEAFF. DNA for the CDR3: TGTGCCAGCAGCGCCGGGACAGCCACTGAAGCTTTCTTT.

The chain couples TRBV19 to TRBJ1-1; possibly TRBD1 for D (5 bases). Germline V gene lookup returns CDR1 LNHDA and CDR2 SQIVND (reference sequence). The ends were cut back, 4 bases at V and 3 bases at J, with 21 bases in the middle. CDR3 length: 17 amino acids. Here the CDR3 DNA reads TGTGCCAGTAGTACTAGACAGCTCTCTGTTGGGGACACTGAAGCTTTCTTT. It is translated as CASSTRQLSVGDTEAFF.

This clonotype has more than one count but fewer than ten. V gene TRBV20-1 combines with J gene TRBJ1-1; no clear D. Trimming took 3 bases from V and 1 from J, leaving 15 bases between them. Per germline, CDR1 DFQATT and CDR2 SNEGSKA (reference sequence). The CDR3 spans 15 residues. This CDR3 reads CSARFPRPRNTEAFF. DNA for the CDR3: TGCAGTGCTAGGTTCCCCAGACCGCGGAACACTGAAGCTTTCTTT.

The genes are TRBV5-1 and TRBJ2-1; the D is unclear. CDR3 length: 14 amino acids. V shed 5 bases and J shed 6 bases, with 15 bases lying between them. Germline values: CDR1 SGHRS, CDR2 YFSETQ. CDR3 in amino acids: CASSLEVISNEQFF. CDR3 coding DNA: TGCGCCAGCAGTTTAGAGGTTATTAGCAATGAGCAGTTCTTC.

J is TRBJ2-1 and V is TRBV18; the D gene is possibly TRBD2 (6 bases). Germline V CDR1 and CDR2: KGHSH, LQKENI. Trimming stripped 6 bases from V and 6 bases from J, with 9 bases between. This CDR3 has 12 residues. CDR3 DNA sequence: TGTGCCAGCTCGACTAGTAGCAATGAGCAGTTCTTC. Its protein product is CASSTSSNEQFF. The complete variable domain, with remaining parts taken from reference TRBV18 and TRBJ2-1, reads NAGVMQNPRHLVRRRGQEARLRCSPMKGHSHVYWYRQLPEEGLKFMVYLQKENIIDESGMPKERFSAEFPKEGPSILRIQQVVRGDSAAYFCASSTSSNEQFFGPGTRLTVL.

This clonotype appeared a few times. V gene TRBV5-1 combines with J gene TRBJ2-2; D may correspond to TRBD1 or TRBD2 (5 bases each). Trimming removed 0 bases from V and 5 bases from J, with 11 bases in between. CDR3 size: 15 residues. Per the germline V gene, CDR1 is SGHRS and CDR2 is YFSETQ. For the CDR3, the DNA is TGCGCCAGCAGCTTGGTGCAGGGACCAACCGGGGAGCTGTTTTTT. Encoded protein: CASSLVQGPTGELFF.

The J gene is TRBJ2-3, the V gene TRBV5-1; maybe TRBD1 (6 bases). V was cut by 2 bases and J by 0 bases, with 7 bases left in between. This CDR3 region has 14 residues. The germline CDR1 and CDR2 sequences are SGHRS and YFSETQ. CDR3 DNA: TGCGCCAGCAGCTTCGGACAGAGCACAGATACGCAGTATTTT. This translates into CASSFGQSTDTQYF.

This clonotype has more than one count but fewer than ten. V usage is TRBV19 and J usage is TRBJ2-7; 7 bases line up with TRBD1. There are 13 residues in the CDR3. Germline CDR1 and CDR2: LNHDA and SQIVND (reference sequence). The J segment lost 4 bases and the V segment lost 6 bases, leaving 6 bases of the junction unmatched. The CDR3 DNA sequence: TGTGCCAGTAGCCACAGGGGTCCATACGAGCAGTACTTC. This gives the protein CASSHRGPYEQYF.

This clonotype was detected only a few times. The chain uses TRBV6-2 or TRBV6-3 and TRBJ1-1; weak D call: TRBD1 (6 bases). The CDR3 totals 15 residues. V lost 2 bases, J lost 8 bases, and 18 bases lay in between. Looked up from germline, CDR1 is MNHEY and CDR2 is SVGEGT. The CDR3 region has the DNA TGTGCCAGCAGTTACGTTCCGGGACATCAATCCGAAGCTTTCTTT. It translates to CASSYVPGHQSEAFF.

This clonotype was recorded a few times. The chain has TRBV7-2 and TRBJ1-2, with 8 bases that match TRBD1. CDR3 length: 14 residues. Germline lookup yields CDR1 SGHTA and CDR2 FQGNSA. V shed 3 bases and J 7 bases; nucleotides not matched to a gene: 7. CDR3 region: CASSLGSGTGGYTF. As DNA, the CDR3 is TGTGCCAGCAGCTTGGGATCCGGGACAGGTGGCTACACCTTC.

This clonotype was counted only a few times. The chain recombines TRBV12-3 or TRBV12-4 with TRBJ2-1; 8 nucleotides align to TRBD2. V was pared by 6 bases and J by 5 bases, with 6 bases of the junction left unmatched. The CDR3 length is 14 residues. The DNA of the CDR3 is TGTGCCAGCAGAGTTTCGGGGGGGGACAATGAGCAGTTCTTC. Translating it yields CASRVSGGDNEQFF.

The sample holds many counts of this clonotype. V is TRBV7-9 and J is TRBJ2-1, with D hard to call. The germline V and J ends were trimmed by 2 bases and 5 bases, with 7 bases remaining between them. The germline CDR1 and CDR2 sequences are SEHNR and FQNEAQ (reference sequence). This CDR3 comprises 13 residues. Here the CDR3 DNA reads TGTGCCAGCAGCTTAATTCGAAACAATGAGCAGTTCTTC. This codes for CASSLIRNNEQFF.

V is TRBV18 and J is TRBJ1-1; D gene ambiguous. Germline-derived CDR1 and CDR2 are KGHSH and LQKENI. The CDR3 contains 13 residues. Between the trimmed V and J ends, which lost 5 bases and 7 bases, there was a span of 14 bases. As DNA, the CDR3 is TGTGCCAGCTCAACCGGACTCTTAAATGAAGCTTTCTTT. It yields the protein CASSTGLLNEAFF.

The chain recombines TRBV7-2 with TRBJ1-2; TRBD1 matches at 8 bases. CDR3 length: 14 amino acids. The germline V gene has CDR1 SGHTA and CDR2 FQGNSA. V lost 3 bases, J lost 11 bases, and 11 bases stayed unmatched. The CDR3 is CASSLHGDRRFYTF. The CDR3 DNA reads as TGTGCCAGCAGCTTGCACGGGGACAGGCGATTTTACACCTTC.

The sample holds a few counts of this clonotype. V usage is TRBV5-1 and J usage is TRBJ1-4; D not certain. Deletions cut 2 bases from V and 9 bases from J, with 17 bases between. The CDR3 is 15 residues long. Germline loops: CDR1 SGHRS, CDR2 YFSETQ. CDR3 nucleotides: TGCGCCAGCAGCTTCTCCGGGGAGAGGAATCAAAAACTGTTTTTT. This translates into CASSFSGERNQKLFF.

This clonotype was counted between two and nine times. The CDR3 sequence: CASSSWTLRGETQYF. The CDR3 DNA is TGTGCCAGCAGCTCCTGGACCTTAAGGGGAGAGACCCAGTACTTC. V is TRBV7-9 and J is TRBJ2-5, with a weak D call TRBD1 (5 bases). CDR1 and CDR2 (germline): SEHNR, FQNEAQ (reference sequence). The CDR3 contains 15 residues. The V gene lost 4 bases and the J gene lost 4 bases, with 16 bases spanning the gap.

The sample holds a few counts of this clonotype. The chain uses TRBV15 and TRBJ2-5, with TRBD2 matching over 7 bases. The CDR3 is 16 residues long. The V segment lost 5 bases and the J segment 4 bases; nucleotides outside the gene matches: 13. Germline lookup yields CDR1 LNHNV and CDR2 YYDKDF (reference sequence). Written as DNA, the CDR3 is TGTGCCACCAGCGGGACTAAGGGACGTTACCCAGAGACCCAGTACTTC. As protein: CATSGTKGRYPETQYF.

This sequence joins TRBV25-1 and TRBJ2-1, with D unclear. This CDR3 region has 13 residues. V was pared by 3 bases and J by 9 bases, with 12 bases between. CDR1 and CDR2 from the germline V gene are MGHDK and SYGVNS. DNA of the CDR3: TGTGCCAGCAGTGACCACAGCCGCAGTGAGCAGTTCTTC. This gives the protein CASSDHSRSEQFF.

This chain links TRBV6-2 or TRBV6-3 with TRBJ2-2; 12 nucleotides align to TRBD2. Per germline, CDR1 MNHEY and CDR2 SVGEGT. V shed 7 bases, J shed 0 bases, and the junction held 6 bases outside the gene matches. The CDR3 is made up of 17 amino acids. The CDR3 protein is CASTKLAGGPNTGELFF. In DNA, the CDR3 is TGTGCCAGCACCAAACTAGCGGGGGGCCCGAACACCGGGGAGCTGTTTTTT.

The chain's CDR3 is CSARGGAGANVLTF. As DNA, the CDR3 is TGCAGTGCTAGAGGAGGGGCTGGGGCCAACGTCCTGACTTTC. V is TRBV20-1 and J is TRBJ2-6; either TRBD1 or TRBD2 may supply D (5 bases each). There are 14 residues in the CDR3. In germline, CDR1 is DFQATT, CDR2 SNEGSKA (reference sequence). V lost 1 base and J lost 2, with 6 bases in between.

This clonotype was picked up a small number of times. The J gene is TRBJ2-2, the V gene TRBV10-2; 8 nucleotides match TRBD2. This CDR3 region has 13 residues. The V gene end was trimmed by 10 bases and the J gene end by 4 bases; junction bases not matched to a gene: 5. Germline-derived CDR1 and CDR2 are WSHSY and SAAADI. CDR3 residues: CATRTSLTGELFF. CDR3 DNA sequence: TGCGCCACCCGGACTAGCCTCACCGGGGAGCTGTTTTTT.

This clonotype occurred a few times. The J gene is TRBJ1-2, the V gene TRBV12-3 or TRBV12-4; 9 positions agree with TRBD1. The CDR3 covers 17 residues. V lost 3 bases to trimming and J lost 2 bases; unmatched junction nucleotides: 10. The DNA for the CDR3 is TGTGCCAGCAGTTTTCCGGGACAGGGACCACCCAACTATGGCTACACCTTC. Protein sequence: CASSFPGQGPPNYGYTF.

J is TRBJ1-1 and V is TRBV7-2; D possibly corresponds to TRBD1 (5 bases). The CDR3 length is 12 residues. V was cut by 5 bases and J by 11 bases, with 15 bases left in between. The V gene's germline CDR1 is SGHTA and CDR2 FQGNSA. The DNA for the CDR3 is TGTGCCAGCAGCAGGGACGGTGGGGTTGCTTTCTTT. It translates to CASSRDGGVAFF.

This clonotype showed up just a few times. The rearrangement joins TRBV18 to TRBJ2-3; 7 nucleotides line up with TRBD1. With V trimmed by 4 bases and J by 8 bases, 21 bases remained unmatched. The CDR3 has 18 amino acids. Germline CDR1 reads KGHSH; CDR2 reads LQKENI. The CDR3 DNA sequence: TGTGCCAGCTCACTTACTTATGGACAGGCCAACCCTGGGGGTACGCAGTATTTT. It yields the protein CASSLTYGQANPGGTQYF.